This record looks at one T cell receptor beta chain sequence and its context. The sample belongs to a study of prognosis after radiotherapy for stage I lung cancer. Study as a whole: Non-small cell lung cancer patients were all deemed medically inoperable.

TCR beta CDR3 was amplified from genomic DNA by two-round multiplex PCR. First-round PCR amplification was performed with primers specific to each TRBV and TRBJ gene. Amplification in the second PCR round was performed with universal primers. TCRdb processed the multiplex PCR reads anew with MiXCR; each CDR3 protein has one entry. This sample yields tens of thousands of distinct CDR3 sequences, of which about 40% are seen a single time; around 50% belongs to the top ten. From germline, CDR1 is SNHLY and CDR2 FYNNEI. CDR3 length: 16 amino acids. Losses at the gene ends were 3 bases for V and 6 bases for J; bases not matched to a gene: 6.

The receptor was derived from a donor of 50 years or more with non-small cell lung cancer. The source was PBMCs, collected before or after stereotactic body radiation therapy (not recorded which). The genes are TRBV2 and TRBJ2-1; 12 nucleotides line up with TRBD2. The CDR3 coding sequence is TGTGCCAGCAGTGAGGGCCTAGCGGGGGGGCTCAATGAGCAGTTCTTC. Its translation: CASSEGLAGGLNEQFF. The full variable domain, with the rest looked up from reference TRBV2 and TRBJ2-1, is EPEVTQTPSHQVTQMGQEVILRCVPISNHLYFYWYRQILGQKVEFLVSFYNNEISEKSEIFDDQFSVERPDGSNFTLKIRSTKLEDSAMYFCASSEGLAGGLNEQFFGPGTRLTVL.